The entry below describes one TCR beta chain. Antigen unknown. The CDR3 runs to 15 residues. The ends were cut back, 3 bases at V and 3 bases at J, with 15 bases in the middle. Germline lookup yields CDR1 SNHLY and CDR2 FYNNEI. Per the original data handling: ImmunoSEQ output held junction-only sequences without quality scores, so filtering differed. Only in-frame clones appear in the TCRdb table, and some are missing; sequencing was by immunoSEQ multiplex PCR. V and J calls and clone size are those listed in that table; D and trimming were worked out from the DNA. The sample has some 1.1 million clones, roughly 80% seen once. This sample stems from a study of shared clonotypes between healthy human individuals. Study-wide results and limits: Roughly 5% of naive CD4 clonotypes were shared across a handful of donors.

V usage is TRBV2 and J usage is TRBJ2-7, with D tentatively TRBD1 (5 bases). Sequencing input: memory CD4+ T cells from PBMCs. The subset here: CD45RA-negative fraction. The TCR originated in a man between 18 and 35 years old in good health. Some clones in this sample may be carry-over from other donors' samples. The chain's CDR3 is CASSERRSRDYEQYF. Here the CDR3 DNA reads TGTGCCAGCAGTGAGCGAAGAAGCAGGGACTACGAGCAGTACTTC.